Listed here are 16 T cell receptor beta chains from one sample, sequenced in a study of OX40 agonist ivuxolimab in advanced cancers. Assay: immunoSEQ multiplex PCR; the TCRdb copy retains only in-frame clones and omits some. The sample has around 81,000 clones, roughly 90% seen once. The input for sequencing was CD4+ or CD8+ T cells sorted from blood, taken in a trial of the OX40 agonist ivuxolimab. These receptors were collected from an adult with an advanced solid tumor such as melanoma, head and neck, liver or kidney cancer.

This sequence joins TRBV27 and TRBJ1-3; unclear D gene. Germline assignment: CDR1 MNHEY and CDR2 SMNVEV (reference sequence). The CDR3 runs 15 residues. Trimming removed 3 bases from V and 1 base from J, with 10 bases in between. Here the CDR3 reads CASSFEGSSGNTIYF. DNA for the CDR3: TGTGCCAGCAGTTTTGAGGGTTCATCTGGAAACACCATATATTTT.

V usage is TRBV5-4 and J usage is TRBJ1-1; no firm D call. V was shortened by 0 bases and J by 4 bases, with 13 bases between the two germline ends. Germline CDR1 reads SGHNT; CDR2 reads YYREEE (reference sequence). CDR3 size: 15 residues. This CDR3 is CASSLVSSSGTEAFF. CDR3 DNA sequence: TGTGCCAGCAGCTTGGTTTCCAGTTCGGGCACTGAAGCTTTCTTT.

This clone was observed once. This chain joins TRBV18 and TRBJ2-1, with D possibly being TRBD1 (6 bases). The length of the CDR3 is 13 residues. The germline CDR1 and CDR2 sequences are KGHSH and LQKENI. V lost 3 bases and J lost 8, with 11 bases in between. CDR3 amino acids: CASSPTGGDEQFF. The CDR3, as DNA: TGTGCCAGCTCACCGACAGGCGGCGATGAGCAGTTCTTC.

This clone appeared a single time. V is TRBV25-1 and J is TRBJ2-7; TRBD1 matches at 9 bases. This CDR3 is 17 amino acids long. Germline CDR1 MGHDK, CDR2 SYGVNS. The J segment lost 2 bases and the V segment lost 5 bases, leaving 13 bases of the junction unmatched. CDR3 bases: TGTGCCAGCAGTCCACGCTCGGGACAGGGACGACCCTACGAGCAGTACTTC. Its protein is CASSPRSGQGRPYEQYF.

The rearrangement links TRBV19 to TRBJ1-5, with 10 bases fitting TRBD1. The CDR3 runs to 16 residues. V lost 3 bases and J lost 5; bases outside the gene matches: 7. From germline, CDR1 is LNHDA and CDR2 SQIVND (reference sequence). The CDR3 sequence is CASSMGDRGLYQPQHF. In nucleotides, the CDR3 is TGTGCCAGTAGTATGGGGGACAGGGGATTATATCAGCCCCAGCATTTT.

The chain recombines TRBV2 with TRBJ2-3, with D hard to call. The V end was cut by 2 bases, the J end by 6 bases, with 15 bases between. CDR1 is SNHLY, CDR2 FYNNEI, per germline. The CDR3 runs to 15 residues. CDR3 bases: TGTGCCAGCAGTGAACGTAACCTCCCCGGTGATACGCAGTATTTT. It specifies CASSERNLPGDTQYF.

This sequence joins TRBV11-1 and TRBJ2-7; 8 bases fit TRBD1. J was trimmed by 1 base and V by 0 bases; bases with no gene match: 5. This CDR3 region has 16 residues. Per the germline V gene, CDR1 is SGHAT and CDR2 is FQDESV (reference sequence). The CDR3 loop reads CASSLASGTGSYEQYF. In DNA, the CDR3 is TGTGCCAGCAGCTTAGCTTCCGGGACAGGATCCTACGAGCAGTACTTC.

Concerning this clone: Other nucleotide sequences in the sample specify the same CDR3. The chain employs TRBV6-1 and TRBJ2-1; tentatively, D is TRBD2 (5 bases). This CDR3 is 15 amino acids long. Germline-derived CDR1 and CDR2 are MNHNS and SASEGT. V was pared by 5 bases and J by 8 bases, with 19 bases between. CDR3 amino acids: CASSPTSGSSDEQFF. The CDR3, as DNA: TGTGCCAGCAGTCCTACTAGTGGGAGTTCTGATGAGCAGTTCTTC.

This clone appeared once. The J gene is TRBJ2-7, the V gene TRBV7-9, with D unresolved. The CDR3 has 11 amino acids. V was clipped by 2 bases and J by 6 bases, with 5 bases between them. CDR1 and CDR2 from the germline V gene are SEHNR and FQNEAQ (reference sequence). The CDR3 bases are TGTGCCAGCAGCTTATTAGCCGAGCAGTACTTC. Its protein product is CASSLLAEQYF.

The rearrangement joins TRBV6-1 to TRBJ2-3; D tentatively fits TRBD1 or TRBD2 (6 bases each). V lost 6 bases and J 6 bases, leaving 19 bases between the germline ends. Germline values: CDR1 MNHNS, CDR2 SASEGT. The CDR3 contains 15 residues. This CDR3 reads CASSPGGGAFDTQYF. The CDR3 nucleotides are TGTGCCAGCAGCCCCGGGGGCGGGGCGTTTGATACGCAGTATTTT.

The chain has TRBV7-2 and TRBJ2-7; 7 positions agree with TRBD2. Germline-derived CDR1 and CDR2 are SGHTA and FQGNSA. The CDR3 has 12 amino acids. J gave up 7 bases and V 5 bases, and 5 bases lay outside the gene matches. CDR3 in amino acids: CASSPWGGEQYF. The CDR3 DNA reads TGTGCCAGCAGCCCGTGGGGAGGGGAGCAGTACTTC.

This clone was seen a handful of times. This chain joins TRBV6-1 and TRBJ1-4, with a weak D call TRBD1 (5 bases). The germline V gene encodes CDR1 MNHNS and CDR2 SASEGT. The CDR3 totals 13 residues. The ends were cut back, 10 bases at V and 1 base at J, with 10 bases in the middle. In DNA form, the CDR3 reads TGTGCCACGACGGGGGTAACTAATGAAAAACTGTTTTTT. This codes for CATTGVTNEKLFF.

This sequence joins TRBV27 and TRBJ2-2; D is perhaps TRBD1 (6 bases). V was clipped by 4 bases and J by 4 bases, with 13 bases between them. The germline gives CDR1 MNHEY, CDR2 SMNVEV (reference sequence). CDR3 length: 15 residues. The CDR3 DNA reads TGTGCCAGCAGTTCCAGACAGGTTCGCACCGGGGAGCTGTTTTTT. Its translation is CASSSRQVRTGELFF.

The chain combines TRBV19 with TRBJ2-3; D is uncertain. The CDR3 extends over 14 amino acids. CDR1 and CDR2 from the germline V gene are LNHDA and SQIVND (reference sequence). V was pared by 6 bases and J by 2 bases, with 12 bases between. The CDR3 protein is CASRLAKITDTQYF. The CDR3 DNA reads TGTGCCAGTAGACTTGCCAAGATCACAGATACGCAGTATTTT.

This clone has just one count. The chain uses TRBV11-3 and TRBJ2-7; perhaps TRBD1 as D (6 bases). The CDR3 is 12 residues long. Trimming cost V 5 bases and J 7 bases, with 12 bases left between them. Germline V gene lookup returns CDR1 SGHNT and CDR2 YENEEA. The CDR3 region is CASSRHQGEQYF. In DNA form, the CDR3 reads TGTGCCAGCAGCCGCCACCAGGGGGAGCAGTACTTC.

This chain links TRBV21-1 with TRBJ2-1; the listed D gene, TRBD2, was not tested against the DNA. TRBV21-1 is classified as a pseudogene. This CDR3 contains 16 residues. CDR3 in amino acids: CASSKVGLAPYNEQFF. In nucleotides, the CDR3 is TGTGCCAGCAGCAAAGTTGGTCTAGCTCCCTACAATGAGCAGTTCTTC.